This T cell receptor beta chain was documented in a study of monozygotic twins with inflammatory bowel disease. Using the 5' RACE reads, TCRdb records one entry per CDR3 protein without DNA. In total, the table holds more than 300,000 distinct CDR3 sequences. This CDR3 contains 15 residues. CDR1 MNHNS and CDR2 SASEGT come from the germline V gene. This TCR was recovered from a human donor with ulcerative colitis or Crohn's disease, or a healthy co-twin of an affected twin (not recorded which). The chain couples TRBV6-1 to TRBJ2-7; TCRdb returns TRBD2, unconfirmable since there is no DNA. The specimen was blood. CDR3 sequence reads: CASSGNWPSDDEQYF.